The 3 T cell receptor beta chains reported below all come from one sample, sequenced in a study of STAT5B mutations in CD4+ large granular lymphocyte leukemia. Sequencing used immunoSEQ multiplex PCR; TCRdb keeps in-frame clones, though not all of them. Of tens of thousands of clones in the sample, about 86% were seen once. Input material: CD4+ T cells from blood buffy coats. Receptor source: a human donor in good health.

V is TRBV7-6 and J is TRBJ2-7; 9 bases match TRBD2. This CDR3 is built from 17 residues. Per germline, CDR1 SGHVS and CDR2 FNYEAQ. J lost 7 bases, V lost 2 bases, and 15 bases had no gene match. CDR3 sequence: CASSLSIGLARTGEQYF. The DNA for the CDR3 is TGTGCCAGCAGCTTATCGATAGGACTAGCGAGGACGGGGGAGCAGTACTTC.

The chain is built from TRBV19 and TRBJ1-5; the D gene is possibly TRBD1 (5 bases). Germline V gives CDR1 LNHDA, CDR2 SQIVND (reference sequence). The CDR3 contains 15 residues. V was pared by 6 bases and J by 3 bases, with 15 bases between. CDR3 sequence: CASSKQAAINQPQHF. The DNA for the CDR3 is TGTGCCAGTAGCAAACAGGCTGCTATCAATCAGCCCCAGCATTTT.

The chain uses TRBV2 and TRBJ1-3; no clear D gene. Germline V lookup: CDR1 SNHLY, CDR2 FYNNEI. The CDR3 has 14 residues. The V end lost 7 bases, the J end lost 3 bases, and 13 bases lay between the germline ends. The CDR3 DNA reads TGTGCCAGCACAACCCTGGGGAATGGAAACACCATATATTTT. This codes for CASTTLGNGNTIYF.